Listed here are 25 T cell receptor beta chains from one sample, sequenced in a study of blood T cell repertoires in COVID-19. Some clones are missing from TCRdb's copy, which holds only in-frame ones; the method was immunoSEQ multiplex PCR. Of 200,000 to 250,000 clones in the sample, 82% were seen once. The sample consisted of peripheral blood. All receptors come from a woman aged 65 to 85 with COVID-19, enrolled during active disease.

The chain combines TRBV3-1 (or the pseudogene TRBV3-2) with TRBJ1-5; unclear D gene. V shed 5 bases and J shed 2 bases, with 7 bases lying between them. The CDR3 length is 13 residues. The germline V gene encodes CDR1 LGHDT and CDR2 YNNKEL (reference sequence). The CDR3 DNA reads as TGTGCCAGCAGCTTCGAGGGCAATCAGCCCCAGCATTTT. Amino acids: CASSFEGNQPQHF.

As to this clone: Other DNA sequences in the sample encode the same CDR3. The chain is built from TRBV7-3 and TRBJ2-5; 7 bases align to TRBD1. Trimming took 8 bases from V and 2 from J; bases not matched to a gene: 5. This CDR3 comprises 13 residues. Germline lookup yields CDR1 SGHTA and CDR2 FQGTGA. DNA of the CDR3: TGTGCCAGCTCCCTGGGACAGCAAGAGACCCAGTACTTC. This translates into CASSLGQQETQYF.

The rearrangement uses TRBV28 and TRBJ1-2; TRBD1 is a possible D gene (5 bases). Germline V CDR1 and CDR2: MDHEN, SYDVKM. Trimming pared 5 bases from V and 5 bases from J, leaving 18 bases between. The CDR3 has 15 amino acids. This chain's CDR3 is CASSTLSGRGYGYTF. DNA of the CDR3: TGTGCCAGCAGTACCCTATCAGGTCGGGGGTATGGCTACACCTTC.

The chain's CDR3 is CASSYIPTGTYEQYF. CDR3 in DNA: TGTGCCAGCAGCTATATTCCGACGGGTACCTACGAGCAGTACTTC. The chain links TRBV7-2 to TRBJ2-7; the D is unclear. Germline V gives CDR1 SGHTA, CDR2 FQGNSA. The CDR3 contains 15 residues. The ends were cut back, 4 bases at V and 2 bases at J, with 15 bases in the middle.

V and J are TRBV15 and TRBJ1-3, with D tentatively TRBD1 (5 bases). Germline V CDR1 and CDR2: LNHNV, YYDKDF (reference sequence). The CDR3 runs 17 residues. V was clipped by 4 bases and J by 1 base, with 17 bases between them. For the CDR3, the DNA is TGTGCCACCAGCAACGGACCGGGGGTTAAATCTGGAAACACCATATATTTT. Encoded protein: CATSNGPGVKSGNTIYF.

The rearrangement uses TRBV18 and TRBJ2-2; 7 bases are a match to TRBD1. Germline V gene sequence: CDR1 KGHSH, CDR2 LQKENI. The CDR3 loop spans 15 amino acids. V shed 6 bases and J 4 bases; nucleotides not matched to a gene: 8. In DNA form, the CDR3 reads TGTGCCAGCTCCGAGACAGGGTACAGCACCGGGGAGCTGTTTTTT. Amino acids: CASSETGYSTGELFF.

This clone was detected only a few times. V and J are TRBV7-2 and TRBJ1-1, with D tentatively TRBD1 (5 bases). Trimming took off 2 bases at V and 0 bases at J, with 7 bases between the two ends. This CDR3 spans 14 amino acids. CDR1 and CDR2 from the germline V gene are SGHTA and FQGNSA. As DNA, the CDR3 is TGTGCCAGCAGCTTAACAGGACTGAACACTGAAGCTTTCTTT. Encoded protein: CASSLTGLNTEAFF. Looking up the rest from reference TRBV7-2 and TRBJ1-1 gives the full variable domain: GAGVSQSPSNKVTEKGKDVELRCDPISGHTALYWYRQSLGQGLEFLIYFQGNSAPDKSGLPSDRFSAERTGGSVSTLTIQRTQQEDSAVYLCASSLTGLNTEAFFGQGTRLTVV.

The table lists this clone with a count of one. The rearrangement uses TRBV7-2 and TRBJ2-1; TRBD2 matches 9 bases. The junction had 10 bases not matched to a gene; V was cut back by 5 bases and J by 8 bases. CDR3 length: 15 residues. Per the germline V gene, CDR1 is SGHTA and CDR2 is FQGNSA. This CDR3 reads CASSPGAGGTDEQFF. In DNA, the CDR3 is TGTGCCAGCAGCCCGGGAGCGGGAGGTACCGATGAGCAGTTCTTC.

This CDR3 reads CASSEAIPGQASYEQYF. The CDR3 nucleotides read TGTGCCAGCAGTGAAGCTATTCCGGGACAGGCCTCCTACGAGCAGTACTTC. This chain joins TRBV6-1 and TRBJ2-7, with 8 bases lining up with TRBD1. Germline CDR1 is MNHNS and CDR2 is SASEGT. With V trimmed by 0 bases and J by 0 bases, 7 bases remained unmatched. The CDR3 contains 17 residues.

This rearrangement joins TRBV14 to TRBJ2-1; D is ambiguous. The CDR3 contains 13 residues. Germline CDR1 SGHDN, CDR2 FVKESK. V lost 2 bases and J 6 bases, leaving 8 bases between the germline ends. The CDR3 region is CASSQNQANEQFF. CDR3 in DNA: TGTGCCAGCAGCCAAAACCAGGCCAATGAGCAGTTCTTC.

The rearrangement joins TRBV2 to TRBJ2-1; 13 bases align to TRBD2. The J segment lost 7 bases and the V segment lost 5 bases, leaving 8 bases of the junction unmatched. This CDR3 contains 16 residues. Germline CDR1 and CDR2: SNHLY and FYNNEI. The CDR3 sequence is CASSLPGLAGSNEQFF. CDR3 nucleotide sequence: TGTGCCAGCAGTCTTCCGGGACTAGCGGGAAGTAATGAGCAGTTCTTC.

This clone was seen once. This chain connects TRBV6-6 to TRBJ2-3; a weak D match, TRBD2 (5 bases). Trimming removed 10 bases at V and 1 base at J, with 15 bases between. The CDR3 consists of 14 residues. The germline V gene encodes CDR1 MNHNY and CDR2 SVGAGI (reference sequence). The CDR3 coding sequence is TGTGCCACCCATACGGGGTTAGGCACAGATACGCAGTATTTT. This encodes CATHTGLGTDTQYF.

The chain has TRBV6-5 and TRBJ2-1; D not resolved. Per the germline V gene, CDR1 is MNHEY and CDR2 is SVGAGI. There are 13 residues in the CDR3. Trimming stripped 5 bases from V and 10 bases from J, with 15 bases between. Here the CDR3 DNA reads TGTGCCAGCAGTCCCAATTCGCTGGGCGAGCAGTTCTTC. Its protein product is CASSPNSLGEQFF.

The chain has TRBV5-4 and TRBJ2-3; TRBD2 matches 11 bases. Germline CDR1 reads SGHNT; CDR2 reads YYREEE (reference sequence). V trimming: 4 bases; J trimming: 2 bases; junction bases outside the gene matches: 6. This CDR3 is built from 16 residues. The DNA for the CDR3 is TGTGCCAGCAGCCCCTCGACTAGCGGGAACACAGATACGCAGTATTTT. Its translation is CASSPSTSGNTDTQYF.

The DNA for the CDR3 is TGCGCCAGCAGCCCGACTAGCGGGCAGAGCACAGATACGCAGTATTTT. As protein: CASSPTSGQSTDTQYF. The rearrangement joins TRBV4-1 to TRBJ2-3; 10 bases agree with TRBD2. V was pared by 4 bases and J by 0 bases, with 4 bases of the junction left unmatched. Germline CDR1 reads MGHRA; CDR2 reads YSYEKL. The CDR3 loop spans 16 amino acids.

In its sample, this clone was seen once. For the CDR3, the DNA is TGTGCCAGCTCGGACTTCGGACAGGGGTACAATGAGCAGTTCTTC. It yields the protein CASSDFGQGYNEQFF. V is TRBV18 and J is TRBJ2-1; 9 bases map to TRBD1. The CDR3 is 15 amino acids. V dropped 6 bases and J dropped 4; count of bases not matched to a gene: 7. CDR1 KGHSH and CDR2 LQKENI come from the germline V gene.

The chain combines TRBV7-3 with TRBJ2-1; perhaps TRBD1 as D (5 bases). Trimming took 5 bases from V and 8 from J, leaving 13 bases between them. This CDR3 spans 13 amino acids. Germline CDR1 reads SGHTA; CDR2 reads FQGTGA. The CDR3 loop is CASSAQAGHEQFF. DNA for the CDR3: TGTGCCAGCAGCGCGCAGGCAGGGCATGAGCAGTTCTTC.

The CDR3 DNA reads as TGTGCCAGCCAGAGCGGGAGGAGGGAGCAGTACTTC. As protein: CASQSGRREQYF. This rearrangement joins TRBV2 to TRBJ2-7, with 9 bases fitting TRBD2. Germline V CDR1 and CDR2: SNHLY, FYNNEI. The J segment lost 7 bases and the V segment lost 8 bases, leaving 6 bases of the junction unmatched. This CDR3 is built from 12 residues.

V is TRBV10-3 and J is TRBJ2-7; 9 nucleotides line up with TRBD1. Trimming cost V 3 bases and J 0 bases; bases outside gene matches: 6. Germline CDR1 is ENHRY and CDR2 is SYGVKD. The CDR3 loop spans 16 amino acids. DNA for the CDR3: TGTGCCATCAGTGAAAGGACAGGGGAAGGCTCCTACGAGCAGTACTTC. Residues: CAISERTGEGSYEQYF.

The gene calls are TRBV11-3 and TRBJ2-1; a possible D gene is TRBD2 (6 bases). Germline assignment: CDR1 SGHNT and CDR2 YENEEA. CDR3 length: 13 amino acids. V lost 5 bases and J lost 6, with 11 bases in between. The CDR3 is CASSKGLGNEQFF. CDR3 sequence (DNA): TGTGCCAGCAGCAAGGGACTTGGCAATGAGCAGTTCTTC.

The chain recombines TRBV3-1 (or the pseudogene TRBV3-2) with TRBJ2-5; no reliable D call. Germline lookup yields CDR1 LGHDT and CDR2 YNNKEL (reference sequence). Trimming removed 4 bases from V and 0 bases from J, with 9 bases in between. The CDR3 is made up of 14 amino acids. This CDR3 is CASSRRRDQETQYF. DNA for the CDR3: TGTGCCAGCAGCCGACGACGGGACCAAGAGACCCAGTACTTC.

This chain connects TRBV5-1 to TRBJ1-2, with 9 positions matching TRBD1. This CDR3 has 13 amino acids. The germline CDR1 and CDR2 sequences are SGHRS and YFSETQ. Trimming removed 0 bases from V and 8 bases from J; junction bases left unmatched: 2. In DNA, the CDR3 is TGCGCCAGCAGCTTGGGGACAGGGGCCGGCTACACCTTC. It is translated as CASSLGTGAGYTF.

This sequence joins TRBV10-1 and TRBJ2-1; 16 bases are shared with TRBD2. This CDR3 has 17 residues. The V segment lost 2 bases and the J segment 7 bases; nucleotides outside the gene matches: 5. The germline V gene encodes CDR1 WNHNN and CDR2 SYGVQD (reference sequence). CDR3 sequence reads: CASSEGGLAGGSNEQFF. CDR3 sequence (DNA): TGCGCCAGCAGTGAGGGGGGACTAGCGGGAGGGAGTAATGAGCAGTTCTTC.

This clone was detected once. V and J are TRBV9 and TRBJ2-7; a weak D match, TRBD1 (5 bases). V lost 0 bases and J lost 6, with 13 bases in between. The length of the CDR3 is 14 residues. CDR1 is SGDLS and CDR2 is YYNGEE in the germline V gene. The CDR3 sequence is CASSVADSMGEQYF. The CDR3 DNA reads as TGTGCCAGCAGCGTAGCTGACAGTATGGGCGAGCAGTACTTC.

This clone was detected many times. V gene TRBV18 combines with J gene TRBJ1-1, with D perhaps matching TRBD1 (5 bases). Germline loops: CDR1 KGHSH, CDR2 LQKENI. The CDR3 has 14 amino acids. Trimming removed 3 bases at V and 3 bases at J, with 11 bases between. CDR3 bases: TGTGCCAGCTCACCGACAGTTATGGACACTGAAGCTTTCTTT. Translating gives CASSPTVMDTEAFF.